The 25 T cell receptor beta chains given below trace back to one sample, sequenced in a study of preoperative IRX-2 immunotherapy in early breast cancer. Clones were read by immunoSEQ multiplex PCR, and TCRdb kept only the in-frame ones, dropping some. The repertoire holds roughly 57,000 clones, with around 94% as singletons. Documented treatment: preoperative locoregional IRX-2 cytokine immunotherapy. Sample collection was performed from a patient treated with IRX-2 immunotherapy. All receptors derive from a human donor with breast cancer.

This rearrangement joins TRBV4-3 to TRBJ1-3; D call uncertain. The CDR3 loop spans 16 amino acids. The V gene lost 4 bases and the J gene lost 0 bases, with 13 bases spanning the gap. Germline-derived CDR1 and CDR2 are LGHNA and YSLEER. CDR3 DNA: TGCGCCAGCAGCCGAGACCTGGGCCGCTCTGGAAACACCATATATTTT. The encoded protein is CASSRDLGRSGNTIYF.

This clone showed up just once. The J gene is TRBJ1-4, the V gene TRBV7-2; possibly TRBD1 for D (5 bases). This CDR3 has 15 amino acids. Germline assignment: CDR1 SGHTA and CDR2 FQGNSA. V was shortened by 3 bases and J by 2 bases, with 10 bases between the two germline ends. Written as DNA, the CDR3 is TGTGCCAGCAGCTTGCAGGGTGTGACTAATGAAAAACTGTTTTTT. It encodes CASSLQGVTNEKLFF.

The chain links TRBV7-2 to TRBJ1-1, with D hard to call. Germline V CDR1 and CDR2: SGHTA, FQGNSA. With 1 base removed from V and 2 bases from J, the gap between germline ends came to 8 bases. This CDR3 is 14 amino acids long. The CDR3 is CASSLVEGNTEAFF. CDR3 sequence (DNA): TGTGCCAGCAGCTTAGTGGAGGGAAACACTGAAGCTTTCTTT.

In regard to this clone: One end of the junction is discordant with germline, which a read error may explain. This chain uses TRBV7-2 with TRBJ2-1, with D tentatively TRBD2 (5 bases). CDR1 is SGHTA, CDR2 FQGNSA, per germline. The length of the CDR3 is 15 residues. The CDR3 region has the DNA TGTGCCAGCAGCATAGCGCCCCCGTCCTACAATGAGCAGTTCTTC. Amino acids: CASSIAPPSYNEQFF.

V is TRBV9 and J is TRBJ2-1, with D unclear. Trimming shortened V by 3 bases and J by 0 bases, and 10 bases separated the two germline ends. The CDR3 covers 15 residues. Germline-derived CDR1 and CDR2 are SGDLS and YYNGEE. This chain's CDR3 is CASSGVGSSYNEQFF. The CDR3 DNA sequence: TGTGCCAGCAGCGGAGTGGGGTCCTCCTACAATGAGCAGTTCTTC.

This chain connects TRBV7-9 to TRBJ1-1, with D possibly being TRBD1 (5 bases). The length of the CDR3 is 15 residues. Germline assignment: CDR1 SEHNR and CDR2 FQNEAQ (reference sequence). The V and J ends lost 3 bases and 1 base respectively, with 12 bases between them. CDR3 in DNA: TGTGCCAGCAGCTTTATGATCAGGGCGAACACTGAAGCTTTCTTT. Translation: CASSFMIRANTEAFF.

The chain carries TRBV2 and TRBJ1-2; D is undetermined. Germline values: CDR1 SNHLY, CDR2 FYNNEI. Trimming took 5 bases from V and 6 from J, leaving 7 bases between them. This CDR3 region has 11 residues. The CDR3 reads CASSPLDGYTF. DNA of the CDR3: TGTGCCAGCAGTCCCCTGGATGGCTACACCTTC.

J is TRBJ1-2 and V is TRBV7-8, with D perhaps matching TRBD1 (5 bases). Germline values: CDR1 SGHVS, CDR2 FQNEAQ. The CDR3 totals 12 residues. V was pared by 4 bases and J by 8 bases, with 11 bases between. CDR3 residues: CASSSGTEGYTF. The CDR3 nucleotides read TGTGCCAGCAGCTCAGGGACGGAAGGCTACACCTTC. The whole variable domain, filled in from reference TRBV7-8 and TRBJ1-2, reads GAGVSQSPRYKVAKRGQDVALRCDPISGHVSLFWYQQALGQGPEFLTYFQNEAQLDKSGLPSDRFFAERPEGSVSTLKIQRTQQEDSAVYLCASSSGTEGYTFGSGTRLTVV.

The sample holds one count of this clone. V and J are TRBV7-2 and TRBJ1-2; D possibly corresponds to TRBD1 (5 bases). Trimming shortened V by 5 bases and J by 2 bases, and 18 bases separated the two germline ends. Germline V gene sequence: CDR1 SGHTA, CDR2 FQGNSA. The CDR3 sequence is 16 residues long. The CDR3 sequence: CASSPAAGNQNYGYTF. In DNA, the CDR3 is TGTGCCAGCAGCCCAGCAGCAGGGAACCAAAACTATGGCTACACCTTC.

The V gene is TRBV28, the J gene TRBJ2-5; no reliable D call. CDR1 and CDR2 from the germline V gene are MDHEN and SYDVKM. The CDR3 loop spans 11 amino acids. V was pared by 6 bases and J by 0 bases, with 2 bases between. CDR3 in DNA: TGTGCCAGCAGGGACCAAGAGACCCAGTACTTC. Protein: CASRDQETQYF.

This clone was recorded once. This chain links TRBV27 with TRBJ2-7; 10 bases align to TRBD1. The V gene end was trimmed by 6 bases and the J gene end by 4 bases; junction bases not matched to a gene: 12. There are 16 residues in the CDR3. Germline lookup yields CDR1 MNHEY and CDR2 SMNVEV (reference sequence). DNA for the CDR3: TGTGCCAGCAGGGGATCCCCGGGACAGGGGAGATACGAGCAGTACTTC. Protein product: CASRGSPGQGRYEQYF.

This clone was detected once. V usage is TRBV7-7 and J usage is TRBJ2-1; maybe TRBD1 (5 bases). Trimming took off 3 bases at V and 6 bases at J, with 15 bases between the two ends. CDR3 length: 15 residues. CDR1 is SSHAT and CDR2 is FNYEAQ in the germline V gene (reference sequence). The CDR3 DNA reads as TGTGCCAGCAGCTTGGGGCCGGCGGCATTCAATGAGCAGTTCTTC. It specifies CASSLGPAAFNEQFF.

The sample holds one count of this clone. The J gene is TRBJ1-6, the V gene TRBV29-1; the match to TRBD1 covers 11 bases. The CDR3 consists of 13 residues. The germline gives CDR1 SQVTM, CDR2 ANQGSEA. Trimming cost V 6 bases and J 6 bases; bases outside gene matches: 1. CDR3 bases: TGCAGCGTGGGGACAGGGGGTAATTCACCCCTCCACTTT. Its translation: CSVGTGGNSPLHF.

This chain links TRBV6-6 with TRBJ2-7, with 9 bases lining up with TRBD2. The germline CDR1 and CDR2 sequences are MNHNY and SVGAGI (reference sequence). The ends lost 6 bases at V and 2 bases at J; junction bases unmatched: 5. The CDR3 is 14 residues long. The CDR3 region has the DNA TGTGCCAGCAGGCCTGCGGGGGGGGCCTACGAGCAGTACTTC. It yields the protein CASRPAGGAYEQYF.

The rearrangement uses TRBV28 and TRBJ2-7; D might be TRBD1 (5 bases). Germline V CDR1 and CDR2: MDHEN, SYDVKM. Trimming stripped 7 bases from V and 0 bases from J, with 16 bases between. The CDR3 loop spans 15 amino acids. The CDR3 is CASTSPRQSSYEQYF. CDR3 nucleotides: TGTGCCAGCACCTCCCCCCGACAGAGCTCCTACGAGCAGTACTTC. The complete variable domain, with remaining parts taken from reference TRBV28 and TRBJ2-7, reads DVKVTQSSRYLVKRTGEKVFLECVQDMDHENMFWYRQDPGLGLRLIYFSYDVKMKEKGDIPEGYSVSREKKERFSLILESASTNQTSMYLCASTSPRQSSYEQYFGPGTRLTVT.

J is TRBJ2-5 and V is TRBV5-4; the D is unclear. The assigned J gene may be wrong: the sequence end matches TRBJ2-7 better. This CDR3 has 13 residues. Germline values: CDR1 SGHNT, CDR2 YYREEE (reference sequence). The CDR3, as DNA: TGTGCCAGCAGCTTAAACAGTAACCACGAGCAGTACTTC. Translation: CASSLNSNHEQYF.

The CDR3 coding sequence is TGTGCCAGCAGTGCTCGGGGCTTGGTCGCTGAAGCTTTCTTT. Residues: CASSARGLVAEAFF. The chain carries TRBV28 and TRBJ1-1, with D possibly matching TRBD1 (5 bases). The CDR3 length is 14 residues. V was pared by 5 bases and J by 6 bases, with 16 bases between. Germline CDR1 and CDR2: MDHEN and SYDVKM.

J is TRBJ1-3 and V is TRBV21-1. TRBV21-1 corresponds to a pseudogene. The CDR3 extends over 18 amino acids. The CDR3 DNA reads TGTGCCAGCAGACTTTCTCGGGGGACCTCCTCTTCTGGAAACACCATATATTTT. Amino acid sequence: CASRLSRGTSSSGNTIYF.

The V and J genes are TRBV6-5 and TRBJ1-1; D remains unclear. The CDR3 has 14 residues. Germline CDR1 is MNHEY and CDR2 is SVGAGI. Trimming pared 4 bases from V and 7 bases from J, leaving 16 bases between. The CDR3 nucleotides read TGTGCCAGCAGTTTGCTCTCCACGGGCAATGAAGCTTTCTTT. This encodes CASSLLSTGNEAFF.

The chain has TRBV29-1 and TRBJ2-2; 9 bases map to TRBD2. The CDR3 has 13 amino acids. In germline, CDR1 is SQVTM, CDR2 ANQGSEA. J was trimmed by 7 bases and V by 4 bases; bases with no gene match: 4. The CDR3 sequence: CSVVRGGGGELFF. CDR3 DNA: TGCAGCGTTGTGCGGGGGGGAGGCGGGGAGCTGTTTTTT.

The gene calls are TRBV9 and TRBJ2-1, with 9 bases identical to TRBD2. V dropped 1 base and J dropped 0; count of bases not matched to a gene: 2. This CDR3 contains 16 residues. Germline lookup yields CDR1 SGDLS and CDR2 YYNGEE. CDR3: CASSVLAGDSYNEQFF. The CDR3 DNA sequence: TGTGCCAGCAGCGTATTAGCGGGAGACTCCTACAATGAGCAGTTCTTC.

The CDR3 sequence: CAWRQDENYGYTF. The DNA for the CDR3 is TGTGCCTGGAGGCAAGACGAAAACTATGGCTACACCTTC. This sequence joins TRBV30 and TRBJ1-2; D gene uncertain. This CDR3 contains 13 residues. Trimming removed 3 bases from V and 2 bases from J, with 10 bases in between. Per germline, CDR1 GTSNPN and CDR2 SVGIG (reference sequence).

Here the CDR3 reads CASSVGGLANEQFF. The CDR3 bases are TGTGCCAGCAGCGTAGGGGGACTAGCAAATGAGCAGTTCTTC. This chain joins TRBV9 and TRBJ2-1; 9 nucleotides match TRBD2. Germline lookup yields CDR1 SGDLS and CDR2 YYNGEE. CDR3 length equals 14 residues. V lost 0 bases and J lost 7; bases outside the gene matches: 2.

The V and J genes are TRBV5-1 and TRBJ2-7; D may match TRBD1 or TRBD2 (5 bases each). CDR1 and CDR2 from the germline V gene are SGHRS and YFSETQ. This CDR3 spans 15 amino acids. Trimming removed 2 bases at V and 2 bases at J, with 14 bases between. The CDR3 spells CASSLTGTGTYEQYF. As DNA, the CDR3 is TGCGCCAGCAGCTTAACCGGGACGGGAACCTACGAGCAGTACTTC. Full variable domain (missing parts from reference TRBV5-1 and TRBJ2-7): KAGVTQTPRYLIKTRGQQVTLSCSPISGHRSVSWYQQTPGQGLQFLFEYFSETQRNKGNFPGRFSGRQFSNSRSEMNVSTLELGDSALYLCASSLTGTGTYEQYFGPGTRLTVT.

This clone appeared a single time. The chain carries TRBV7-9 and TRBJ2-7; 7 bases map to TRBD2. V trimming: 5 bases; J trimming: 1 base; junction bases outside the gene matches: 11. Germline CDR1 and CDR2: SEHNR and FQNEAQ (reference sequence). This CDR3 is 16 amino acids long. The CDR3 region is CASSPGDGRISYEQYF. In DNA, the CDR3 is TGTGCCAGCAGCCCCGGGGACGGGAGGATTTCCTACGAGCAGTACTTC.